The rows below give T cell receptor beta chains drawn from one sample of a study of shared clonotypes between healthy human individuals. Profiled with immunoSEQ multiplex PCR; TCRdb holds only in-frame clones, not every one. The data show about a million clones, 76% seen once. Specimen: memory CD4+ T cells sorted from blood. Every receptor here comes from a man younger than 30 in good health. Each CDR3 is given with its conserved first and last residue. Fields, in order: CDR3 DNA, CDR3 protein, clone size, D gene, V gene, CDR3 length, J gene. A D gene is named only where the DNA matches it firmly. Not all rows give a size; the values are once, few, many and, for expanded clones, a class.

cdr3_nt: TGTGCCAGCAGTGAGCGATCTCATTCACCCCTCCACTTT
cdr3_aa: CASSERSHSPLHF
clone_size: .
d_call: .
v_call: TRBV25-1
cdr3_length: 13
j_call: TRBJ1-6

cdr3_nt: TGTGCCTGGAGTACCTTTGGGGCCTTAGGAATCAATGAGCAGTTCTTC
cdr3_aa: CAWSTFGALGINEQFF
clone_size: .
d_call: .
v_call: TRBV30
cdr3_length: 16
j_call: TRBJ2-1

cdr3_nt: TGCGCCAGCAGACCCAGTTTATCTGGAAACACCATATATTTT
cdr3_aa: CASRPSLSGNTIYF
clone_size: .
d_call: .
v_call: TRBV5-1
cdr3_length: 14
j_call: TRBJ1-3

cdr3_nt: TGTGCCAGTAGTCCGCAGTCCGGGACAGGGGTCGCAGATACGCAGTATTTT
cdr3_aa: CASSPQSGTGVADTQYF
clone_size: .
d_call: TRBD1
v_call: TRBV19
cdr3_length: 17
j_call: TRBJ2-3

cdr3_nt: TGTGCTTGCTCAGGGACAGGGGGCTTGGGGGAGACCCAGTACTTC
cdr3_aa: CACSGTGGLGETQYF
clone_size: .
d_call: TRBD1
v_call: TRBV27
cdr3_length: 15
j_call: TRBJ2-5

cdr3_nt: TGTGCCAGCAGTGACTCGGGAGGGAACGAGCAGTACTTC
cdr3_aa: CASSDSGGNEQYF
clone_size: .
d_call: TRBD2
v_call: TRBV6-4
cdr3_length: 13
j_call: TRBJ2-7

cdr3_nt: TGTGCCAGCAGCTTAAAGACCGGGGAAGGTTCACCCCTCCACTTT
cdr3_aa: CASSLKTGEGSPLHF
clone_size: .
d_call: .
v_call: TRBV5-4
cdr3_length: 15
j_call: TRBJ1-6

cdr3_nt: TGTGCCAGCAGCGTAGCCCTTGGGGCGGGGGGGCAAGATACGCAGTATTTT
cdr3_aa: CASSVALGAGGQDTQYF
clone_size: .
d_call: TRBD2
v_call: TRBV9
cdr3_length: 17
j_call: TRBJ2-3

cdr3_nt: TGTGCCAGCAGCTTGAGGGATGACTACACCTTC
cdr3_aa: CASSLRDDYTF
clone_size: many
d_call: .
v_call: TRBV5-6
cdr3_length: 11
j_call: TRBJ1-2

cdr3_nt: TGCGCCAGCAGCTTGGGACTAGCGGACTCCGACTACGAGCAGTACTTC
cdr3_aa: CASSLGLADSDYEQYF
clone_size: .
d_call: TRBD2
v_call: TRBV5-1
cdr3_length: 16
j_call: TRBJ2-7

cdr3_nt: TGTGCCAGCAGCTTAGCGTCACAGGGAATCACAGATACGCAGTATTTT
cdr3_aa: CASSLASQGITDTQYF
clone_size: few
d_call: .
v_call: TRBV7-2
cdr3_length: 16
j_call: TRBJ2-3

cdr3_nt: TGTGCCAGCAGCTTAGATCTTATAGCGGGACTAGCGGACTACAATGAGCAGTTCTTC
cdr3_aa: CASSLDLIAGLADYNEQFF
clone_size: .
d_call: TRBD2
v_call: TRBV11-2
cdr3_length: 19
j_call: TRBJ2-1

cdr3_nt: TGCGCCAGCAGCTTGTCAGATCCAAGCAATCAGCCCCAGCATTTT
cdr3_aa: CASSLSDPSNQPQHF
clone_size: .
d_call: .
v_call: TRBV5-1
cdr3_length: 15
j_call: TRBJ1-5

cdr3_nt: TGTGCCAGCAGCTCTTCGGGACTCAAATCCGGGCAGTACTTC
cdr3_aa: CASSSSGLKSGQYF
clone_size: .
d_call: .
v_call: TRBV7-9
cdr3_length: 14
j_call: TRBJ2-7

cdr3_nt: TGTGCCTGGAGCCCTCTAGTCAATGAGCAGTTCTTC
cdr3_aa: CAWSPLVNEQFF
clone_size: .
d_call: .
v_call: TRBV30
cdr3_length: 12
j_call: TRBJ2-1

cdr3_nt: TGTGCCAGCAGCCCCACCTCGGGGGATAATTCACCCCTCCACTTT
cdr3_aa: CASSPTSGDNSPLHF
clone_size: .
d_call: .
v_call: TRBV11-2
cdr3_length: 15
j_call: TRBJ1-6

cdr3_nt: TGCGCCAGCAGTGAGGGGGGCAGGTCCTATAATTCACCCCTCCACTTT
cdr3_aa: CASSEGGRSYNSPLHF
clone_size: few
d_call: .
v_call: TRBV10-1
cdr3_length: 16
j_call: TRBJ1-6

cdr3_nt: TGTGCCAGCAGACCGACCCCCGTCTTTAGTGGTGAGACCCAGTACTTC
cdr3_aa: CASRPTPVFSGETQYF
clone_size: .
d_call: .
v_call: TRBV7-2
cdr3_length: 16
j_call: TRBJ2-5

cdr3_nt: TGTGCCAGCCTACCCGGGATTCCCTACGAGCAGTACTTC
cdr3_aa: CASLPGIPYEQYF
clone_size: .
d_call: .
v_call: TRBV2
cdr3_length: 13
j_call: TRBJ2-7

cdr3_nt: TGTGCCAGCACCTACAGACAAACCTACAATGAGCAGTTCTTC
cdr3_aa: CASTYRQTYNEQFF
clone_size: .
d_call: .
v_call: TRBV2
cdr3_length: 14
j_call: TRBJ2-1

cdr3_nt: TGCGCCAGCAGTTACGACCCCCCGGACGGGACCCGGGCAGATACGCAGTATTTT
cdr3_aa: CASSYDPPDGTRADTQYF
clone_size: many
d_call: .
v_call: TRBV4-1
cdr3_length: 18
j_call: TRBJ2-3

cdr3_nt: TGTGCCATCAGTGACTTCCAGGGCAACATTCAGTACTTC
cdr3_aa: CAISDFQGNIQYF
clone_size: few
d_call: .
v_call: TRBV10-3
cdr3_length: 13
j_call: TRBJ2-4

cdr3_nt: TGTGCCAGCAGCTTGGAAGGATCCGGGACAGGGGTCTATGGCTACACCTTC
cdr3_aa: CASSLEGSGTGVYGYTF
clone_size: .
d_call: TRBD1
v_call: TRBV5-5
cdr3_length: 17
j_call: TRBJ1-2

cdr3_nt: TGTGCCAGCAGTTCCAGGACGGTTCGAAGCACAGATACGCAGTATTTT
cdr3_aa: CASSSRTVRSTDTQYF
clone_size: .
d_call: .
v_call: TRBV28
cdr3_length: 16
j_call: TRBJ2-3

cdr3_nt: TGTGCCACCAGTTTCTCGAGGGGGCTACATTACAATGAGCAGTTCTTC
cdr3_aa: CATSFSRGLHYNEQFF
clone_size: .
d_call: TRBD1
v_call: TRBV28
cdr3_length: 16
j_call: TRBJ2-1

cdr3_nt: TGTGCCAGTAGTATGTCTAGCGGAAACAATGAGCAGTTCTTC
cdr3_aa: CASSMSSGNNEQFF
clone_size: .
d_call: TRBD2
v_call: TRBV19
cdr3_length: 14
j_call: TRBJ2-1

cdr3_nt: TGTGCCAGCAGCTTTGCGGGAGTAGGCACCGGGGAGCTGTTTTTT
cdr3_aa: CASSFAGVGTGELFF
clone_size: .
d_call: TRBD2
v_call: TRBV5-4
cdr3_length: 15
j_call: TRBJ2-2

cdr3_nt: TGTGCCAGCAGCTCCGAGACAAGGGCACTACTGTCCAATGAGCAGTTCTTC
cdr3_aa: CASSSETRALLSNEQFF
clone_size: few
d_call: .
v_call: TRBV11-2
cdr3_length: 17
j_call: TRBJ2-1

cdr3_nt: TGTGCCAGCAGCTTAGGGGGGAGACGTGGGGAGCTGTTTTTT
cdr3_aa: CASSLGGRRGELFF
clone_size: .
d_call: .
v_call: TRBV7-8
cdr3_length: 14
j_call: TRBJ2-2

cdr3_nt: TGTGCCAGCAGTCACGGGACTCGCAGCACCGGGGAGCTGTTTTTT
cdr3_aa: CASSHGTRSTGELFF
clone_size: .
d_call: .
v_call: TRBV6-6
cdr3_length: 15
j_call: TRBJ2-2

cdr3_nt: TGTGCCAGCAGCCAAACGGACGGACCCTATGGCTACACCTTC
cdr3_aa: CASSQTDGPYGYTF
clone_size: .
d_call: .
v_call: TRBV4-2
cdr3_length: 14
j_call: TRBJ1-2

cdr3_nt: TGTGCCAGCAGCCAAATACAGGACCGGTGGGAGACCCAGTACTTC
cdr3_aa: CASSQIQDRWETQYF
clone_size: once
d_call: .
v_call: TRBV14
cdr3_length: 15
j_call: TRBJ2-5

cdr3_nt: TGCGCCTGGGGCGGGTCCTCACCCACCAATCAGCCCCAGCATTTT
cdr3_aa: CAWGGSSPTNQPQHF
clone_size: .
d_call: .
v_call: TRBV5-1
cdr3_length: 15
j_call: TRBJ1-5

cdr3_nt: TGTGCCAGCAGCGTATGGGGTAGCACAGATACGCAGTATTTT
cdr3_aa: CASSVWGSTDTQYF
clone_size: .
d_call: .
v_call: TRBV9
cdr3_length: 14
j_call: TRBJ2-3

cdr3_nt: TGTGCCAGTAGTATACAAGCTAACTATGGCTACACCTTC
cdr3_aa: CASSIQANYGYTF
clone_size: once
d_call: .
v_call: TRBV19
cdr3_length: 13
j_call: TRBJ1-2

cdr3_nt: TGTGCCATCAGTGAGTCCGGACAGGGGGGAAATGAGCAGTTCTTC
cdr3_aa: CAISESGQGGNEQFF
clone_size: once
d_call: TRBD1
v_call: TRBV10-3
cdr3_length: 15
j_call: TRBJ2-1

cdr3_nt: TGTGCCATCAGGGGAAGCGGGACGGGGAGCACAGATACGCAGTATTTT
cdr3_aa: CAIRGSGTGSTDTQYF
clone_size: .
d_call: TRBD2
v_call: TRBV10-3
cdr3_length: 16
j_call: TRBJ2-3

cdr3_nt: TGTGCCAGCAGTGACTTCGGGACAGGGATGATTGAAGCTTTCTTT
cdr3_aa: CASSDFGTGMIEAFF
clone_size: few
d_call: TRBD1
v_call: TRBV2
cdr3_length: 15
j_call: TRBJ1-1

cdr3_nt: TGTGCCAGCAGTGCCCGGACAGGGGCTAACACCGGGGAGCTGTTTTTT
cdr3_aa: CASSARTGANTGELFF
clone_size: .
d_call: TRBD1
v_call: TRBV6-1
cdr3_length: 16
j_call: TRBJ2-2

cdr3_nt: TGTGCCAGCAGCTTGGCCGTAGGAGTAGCGAAGTCTAGTGAGCAGTTCTTC
cdr3_aa: CASSLAVGVAKSSEQFF
clone_size: .
d_call: .
v_call: TRBV5-4
cdr3_length: 17
j_call: TRBJ2-1

cdr3_nt: TGTGCCAGCAGTTTTACAGGGGGCCGTAGCATTCAGTACTTC
cdr3_aa: CASSFTGGRSIQYF
clone_size: .
d_call: TRBD1
v_call: TRBV7-2
cdr3_length: 14
j_call: TRBJ2-4

cdr3_nt: TGCAGCGCCCGCGAGGGGCCCACCTACAATGAGCAGTTCTTC
cdr3_aa: CSAREGPTYNEQFF
clone_size: .
d_call: .
v_call: TRBV29-1
cdr3_length: 14
j_call: TRBJ2-1

cdr3_nt: TGTGCCAGCAGCTTTGGGCTAAGCTCCTATAATTCACCCCTCCACTTT
cdr3_aa: CASSFGLSSYNSPLHF
clone_size: .
d_call: .
v_call: TRBV11-2
cdr3_length: 16
j_call: TRBJ1-6

cdr3_nt: TGTGCCAGCAGCCTAGGACTAGCGGGGGCCGCTCTAGCCAAAAACATTCAGTACTTC
cdr3_aa: CASSLGLAGAALAKNIQYF
clone_size: .
d_call: TRBD2
v_call: TRBV28
cdr3_length: 19
j_call: TRBJ2-4

cdr3_nt: TGTGCCAGCAGCCACGCGGGGGGGCCCCACAATGAGCAGTTCTTC
cdr3_aa: CASSHAGGPHNEQFF
clone_size: few
d_call: TRBD2
v_call: TRBV28
cdr3_length: 15
j_call: TRBJ2-1

cdr3_nt: TGTGCCAGCAGTGAGGACGGCCGCTCTGGAAACACCATATATTTT
cdr3_aa: CASSEDGRSGNTIYF
clone_size: .
d_call: .
v_call: TRBV2
cdr3_length: 15
j_call: TRBJ1-3